The 7 T cell receptor beta chains reported below all come from one sample, sequenced in a study of shared clonotypes between healthy human individuals. Only CD45RO-negative cells positively selected for CCR7 counted as naive CD8 cells, so terminally differentiated effector memory CD45RA+ cells were excluded. Here immunoSEQ multiplex PCR was the method, and the copy in TCRdb shows in-frame clones only, minus some. The sample lists roughly 2 million clones, just under 95% occurring once. Sequencing was performed on naive CD8+ T cells sorted from blood. These receptors were taken from a man between 18 and 35 years old in good health.

This chain joins TRBV11-2 and TRBJ1-1; the D is unclear. Trimming cost V 1 base and J 0 bases, with 9 bases left between them. In germline, CDR1 is SGHAT, CDR2 FQNNGV. This CDR3 contains 15 residues. The CDR3 DNA reads as TGTGCCAGCAGCTTAGTTCAGCGGATGAACACTGAAGCTTTCTTT. This codes for CASSLVQRMNTEAFF.

The chain has TRBV7-9 and TRBJ1-1; 7 bases fit TRBD1. V lost 5 bases to trimming and J lost 5 bases; unmatched junction nucleotides: 11. This CDR3 has 15 amino acids. Germline lookup yields CDR1 SEHNR and CDR2 FQNEAQ (reference sequence). CDR3 region: CASSTPTGVSTEAFF. As DNA, the CDR3 is TGTGCCAGCAGCACTCCAACAGGGGTTTCGACTGAAGCTTTCTTT.

This chain uses TRBV9 with TRBJ2-7; maybe TRBD2 (6 bases). The CDR3 runs to 16 residues. Trimming stripped 0 bases from V and 3 bases from J, with 16 bases between. Germline assignment: CDR1 SGDLS and CDR2 YYNGEE. The CDR3 region has the DNA TGTGCCAGCAGCGTAGGTCCGGGACTTCTAGACTACGAGCAGTACTTC. This gives the protein CASSVGPGLLDYEQYF.

The chain combines TRBV9 with TRBJ1-2, with TRBD1 as a possible D gene (6 bases). Trimming took off 6 bases at V and 4 bases at J, with 13 bases between the two ends. The CDR3 length is 13 residues. Looked up from germline, CDR1 is SGDLS and CDR2 is YYNGEE. This CDR3 is CASNSGGSYGYTF. The DNA of the CDR3 is TGTGCCAGCAACTCGGGGGGCAGCTATGGCTACACCTTC.

The sample holds one count of this clone. The rearrangement links TRBV27 to TRBJ1-2, with TRBD1 as a possible D gene (6 bases). V lost 4 bases, J lost 8 bases, and 17 bases lay in between. Germline-derived CDR1 and CDR2 are MNHEY and SMNVEV (reference sequence). CDR3 length equals 14 residues. CDR3 coding DNA: TGTGCCAGCAGTTCCGGCCAGGGGCCCTACGGCTACACCTTC. Translated, it gives CASSSGQGPYGYTF.

This rearrangement joins TRBV6-1 to TRBJ2-4; 7 bases match TRBD1. The germline gives CDR1 MNHNS, CDR2 SASEGT. The CDR3 extends over 16 amino acids. V shed 4 bases and J 8 bases; nucleotides not matched to a gene: 14. CDR3 nucleotide sequence: TGTGCCAGCAGTGCCACCGGGACAGCGCATAGGGACATTCAGTACTTC. Translation: CASSATGTAHRDIQYF.

The chain couples TRBV7-9 to TRBJ2-7; D might be TRBD2 (6 bases). Trimming stripped 3 bases from V and 4 bases from J, with 13 bases between. This CDR3 has 14 residues. Looked up from germline, CDR1 is SEHNR and CDR2 is FQNEAQ (reference sequence). The CDR3 spells CASSFQEGSYEQYF. The CDR3 bases are TGTGCCAGCAGCTTTCAGGAGGGGTCTTACGAGCAGTACTTC.